These T cell receptor beta chains were read from a single sample in a study of cytomegalovirus exposure and HLA in healthy donors. Clones were read by immunoSEQ multiplex PCR, and TCRdb kept only the in-frame ones, dropping some. This sample yields a few hundred thousand clones, of which roughly 91% are seen a single time; 0.9% to 1.1% belongs to the top ten. Sequenced sample: PBMCs. The receptors stem from a woman younger than 30 in good health and CMV-seronegative. The CDR3 runs from the conserved cysteine through the conserved F or W. The D gene is left open where the match is weak. Some rows mark clone size as missing; the rest say once, few, many or name a class of expanded clone.

j_call: TRBJ2-1; v_call: TRBV15; clone_size: -; d_call: TRBD2; cdr3_length: 15; cdr3_aa: CATSRGLVSYNEQFF; cdr3_nt: TGTGCCACCAGCAGGGGACTAGTTTCCTACAATGAGCAGTTCTTC
j_call: TRBJ1-2; v_call: TRBV4-3; clone_size: -; d_call: TRBD1; cdr3_length: 15; cdr3_aa: CASSQVVQGNYGYTF; cdr3_nt: TGCGCCAGCAGCCAAGTGGTACAGGGGAACTATGGCTACACCTTC
j_call: TRBJ2-7; v_call: TRBV5-4; clone_size: -; d_call: -; cdr3_length: 15; cdr3_aa: CASSLVQGVPVEQYF; cdr3_nt: TGTGCCAGCAGCTTGGTGCAAGGGGTTCCTGTCGAGCAGTACTTC
j_call: TRBJ2-7; v_call: TRBV5-6; clone_size: -; d_call: -; cdr3_length: 15; cdr3_aa: CASSLVDTGPYEQYF; cdr3_nt: TGTGCCAGCAGCTTAGTCGACACAGGGCCCTACGAGCAGTACTTC
j_call: TRBJ2-5; v_call: TRBV7-2; clone_size: -; d_call: TRBD2; cdr3_length: 14; cdr3_aa: CASSLGGGQETQYF; cdr3_nt: TGTGCCAGCAGCTTAGGCGGGGGGCAAGAGACCCAGTACTTC
j_call: TRBJ2-1; v_call: TRBV29-1; clone_size: -; d_call: TRBD2; cdr3_length: 16; cdr3_aa: CSALTSGGESYNEQFF; cdr3_nt: TGCAGCGCCCTCACCAGCGGGGGCGAATCCTACAATGAGCAGTTCTTC
j_call: TRBJ2-3; v_call: TRBV5-1; clone_size: once; d_call: -; cdr3_length: 14; cdr3_aa: CASSPGRDYDTQYF; cdr3_nt: TGCGCCAGCAGTCCGGGCAGGGATTATGATACGCAGTATTTT
j_call: TRBJ2-7; v_call: TRBV6-1; clone_size: few; d_call: TRBD1; cdr3_length: 14; cdr3_aa: CASSLRQGSYEQYF; cdr3_nt: TGTGCCAGCAGTCTTCGACAGGGCTCCTACGAGCAGTACTTC
j_call: TRBJ2-3; v_call: TRBV6-5; clone_size: -; d_call: TRBD2; cdr3_length: 15; cdr3_aa: CASSASGGAADTQYF; cdr3_nt: TGTGCCAGCAGTGCTAGCGGGGGGGCGGCAGATACGCAGTATTTT
j_call: TRBJ1-2; v_call: TRBV10-1; clone_size: -; d_call: TRBD1; cdr3_length: 13; cdr3_aa: CASSRDRATGYTF; cdr3_nt: TGCGCCAGCAGTAGGGACAGGGCGACTGGCTACACCTTC
j_call: TRBJ2-1; v_call: TRBV7-2; clone_size: -; d_call: TRBD2; cdr3_length: 15; cdr3_aa: CASSPGGLIDNEQFF; cdr3_nt: TGTGCCAGCAGCCCGGGGGGGCTTATTGACAATGAGCAGTTCTTC
j_call: TRBJ1-1; v_call: TRBV7-2; clone_size: -; d_call: -; cdr3_length: 13; cdr3_aa: CASSFGRFREAFF; cdr3_nt: TGTGCCAGCAGCTTTGGTCGGTTTCGTGAAGCTTTCTTT
j_call: TRBJ1-5; v_call: TRBV5-6; clone_size: -; d_call: -; cdr3_length: 13; cdr3_aa: CASSPGGGQPQHF; cdr3_nt: TGTGCCAGCAGTCCCGGGGGTGGGCAGCCCCAGCATTTT
j_call: TRBJ2-3; v_call: TRBV10-3; clone_size: -; d_call: TRBD2; cdr3_length: 15; cdr3_aa: CATRTGTSAADTQYF; cdr3_nt: TGTGCCACACGGACCGGGACTAGCGCCGCAGATACGCAGTATTTT
j_call: TRBJ2-7; v_call: TRBV4-1; clone_size: -; d_call: -; cdr3_length: 16; cdr3_aa: CASSTGGTDPIYEQYF; cdr3_nt: TGCGCCAGCAGCACGGGGGGCACAGATCCTATCTACGAGCAGTACTTC
j_call: TRBJ1-4; v_call: TRBV14; clone_size: -; d_call: -; cdr3_length: 18; cdr3_aa: CASSQEVPGKETNEKLFF; cdr3_nt: TGTGCCAGCAGCCAAGAAGTTCCAGGGAAGGAAACTAATGAAAAACTGTTTTTT
j_call: TRBJ2-7; v_call: TRBV5-5; clone_size: -; d_call: -; cdr3_length: 15; cdr3_aa: CASAIGPGIVYEQYF; cdr3_nt: TGTGCCAGCGCGATCGGCCCAGGTATAGTTTACGAGCAGTACTTC
j_call: TRBJ2-5; v_call: TRBV5-1; clone_size: once; d_call: -; cdr3_length: 14; cdr3_aa: CASSLAGPQETQYF; cdr3_nt: TGCGCCAGCAGCTTGGCTGGCCCGCAAGAGACCCAGTACTTC
j_call: TRBJ1-2; v_call: TRBV5-1; clone_size: -; d_call: TRBD1; cdr3_length: 17; cdr3_aa: CASSPSAGGLSVYGYTF; cdr3_nt: TGCGCCAGCAGCCCGAGCGCAGGGGGCTTATCGGTCTATGGCTACACCTTC
j_call: TRBJ2-2; v_call: TRBV11-2; clone_size: once; d_call: -; cdr3_length: 14; cdr3_aa: CASSLVSRPGELFF; cdr3_nt: TGTGCCAGCAGCTTAGTTTCTAGACCCGGGGAGCTGTTTTTT
j_call: TRBJ1-2; v_call: TRBV4-3; clone_size: once; d_call: TRBD1; cdr3_length: 17; cdr3_aa: CASSHLAAGQGVNGYTF; cdr3_nt: TGCGCCAGCAGCCACCTTGCCGCCGGACAGGGGGTTAACGGCTACACCTTC
j_call: TRBJ1-6; v_call: TRBV2; clone_size: -; d_call: TRBD1; cdr3_length: 13; cdr3_aa: CASRETGFSPLHF; cdr3_nt: TGTGCCAGCAGGGAGACAGGGTTTTCACCCCTCCACTTT
j_call: TRBJ2-6; v_call: TRBV4-3; clone_size: -; d_call: TRBD1; cdr3_length: 17; cdr3_aa: CASSRDRTSSGANVLTF; cdr3_nt: TGCGCCAGCAGCCGGGACAGAACTAGCTCTGGGGCCAACGTCCTGACTTTC
j_call: TRBJ2-5; v_call: TRBV30; clone_size: -; d_call: -; cdr3_length: 14; cdr3_aa: CAWTGGGSQETQYF; cdr3_nt: TGTGCCTGGACGGGGGGCGGGAGTCAAGAGACCCAGTACTTC
j_call: TRBJ2-1; v_call: TRBV6-5; clone_size: -; d_call: -; cdr3_length: 14; cdr3_aa: CASSYYQGSDEQFF; cdr3_nt: TGTGCCAGCAGTTACTACCAGGGGTCCGATGAGCAGTTCTTC
j_call: TRBJ2-7; v_call: TRBV30; clone_size: -; d_call: TRBD2; cdr3_length: 15; cdr3_aa: CAWSPSSGRAYEQYF; cdr3_nt: TGTGCCTGGAGTCCCTCTAGCGGGAGGGCATACGAGCAGTACTTC
j_call: TRBJ2-1; v_call: TRBV15; clone_size: -; d_call: TRBD2; cdr3_length: 19; cdr3_aa: CATSKALTSGNPSYNEQFF; cdr3_nt: TGTGCCACCAGCAAGGCACTGACTAGCGGGAACCCTTCCTACAATGAGCAGTTCTTC
j_call: TRBJ1-1; v_call: TRBV29-1; clone_size: -; d_call: TRBD1; cdr3_length: 13; cdr3_aa: CSGYRGVESEAFF; cdr3_nt: TGCAGCGGTTACAGGGGAGTGGAGTCTGAAGCTTTCTTT
j_call: TRBJ2-7; v_call: TRBV27; clone_size: -; d_call: -; cdr3_length: 13; cdr3_aa: CASWRQDSYEQYF; cdr3_nt: TGTGCCAGCTGGCGACAGGACTCCTACGAGCAGTACTTC
j_call: TRBJ1-6; v_call: TRBV18; clone_size: -; d_call: -; cdr3_length: 16; cdr3_aa: CASSPGTGTYNSPLHF; cdr3_nt: TGTGCCAGCTCACCGGGAACAGGAACTTATAATTCACCCCTCCACTTT
j_call: TRBJ2-5; v_call: TRBV5-1; clone_size: -; d_call: TRBD1; cdr3_length: 14; cdr3_aa: CASSLGRQGQEQYF; cdr3_nt: TGCGCCAGCAGCTTGGGTAGACAGGGGCAAGAGCAGTACTTC
j_call: TRBJ2-7; v_call: TRBV11-2; clone_size: -; d_call: TRBD1; cdr3_length: 14; cdr3_aa: CASSVGQGAYEQYF; cdr3_nt: TGTGCCAGCAGCGTCGGACAGGGGGCTTACGAGCAGTACTTC
j_call: TRBJ2-1; v_call: TRBV11-3; clone_size: -; d_call: TRBD2; cdr3_length: 18; cdr3_aa: CASSLRLAARPPFNEQFF; cdr3_nt: TGTGCCAGCAGCCTGAGACTAGCGGCTCGCCCTCCTTTCAATGAGCAGTTCTTC